The rows below give T cell receptor beta chains drawn from one sample of a study of cytomegalovirus exposure and HLA in healthy donors. The assay was immunoSEQ multiplex PCR, and TCRdb's table has in-frame clones only and misses some. The sample has about 130,000 clones, approximately 70% seen once; the top ten hold around 1.6%. The sequencing sample was made of PBMCs. The receptor source for this set is a human donor in good health. Each CDR3 is given without its conserved first and last residue. D genes are given only for firm matches.

>TRBV29-1|TRBJ1-4|-
SVTGGSNEKLF
>TRBV7-6|TRBJ2-7|TRBD2
ASSKQTSGIYEQY
>TRBV27|TRBJ1-5|-
ASSPGLTNSNQPQH
>TRBV5-1|TRBJ1-2|TRBD1
ASSSGQGDFGYT
>TRBV2|TRBJ1-1|-
ASRTRSTEAF
>TRBV28|TRBJ2-7|TRBD1
ASSLPLTGDTTYEQY
>TRBV9|TRBJ2-5|TRBD2
ASSGSGSLETQY
>TRBV28|TRBJ2-7|TRBD1
ASSSPLRTGNLYEQY
>TRBV4-1|TRBJ1-2|-
ASSMGGYGYT
>TRBV11-2|TRBJ1-1|TRBD1
ASSPDGTGALVTEAF
>TRBV13|TRBJ1-1|-
ASSLAGRPEAF
>TRBV10-3|TRBJ2-5|-
AISQNQETQY
>TRBV6-5|TRBJ1-1|-
ASSYSRQLSAEAF
>TRBV13|TRBJ2-1|TRBD2
ASSLEAGGRDEQF
>TRBV7-3|TRBJ2-1|TRBD2
ASSLFGGGQTNEQF
>TRBV7-2|TRBJ2-1|TRBD2
ASSPGGRDHNEQF
>TRBV9|TRBJ1-1|TRBD1
ASSVGFRGELNTEAF
>TRBV5-6|TRBJ2-7|-
ASSLAGGAASYEQY
>TRBV29-1|TRBJ1-1|-
SGDRGLNTEAF
>TRBV5-1|TRBJ2-1|-
ASSPTASSYNEQF
>TRBV5-6|TRBJ2-5|-
ASSLGEDWEQY
>TRBV5-1|TRBJ2-7|-
ASSLKTDYEQY
>TRBV28|TRBJ2-5|-
ASSFLTGVAETQY
>TRBV5-6|TRBJ1-5|TRBD1
ASSQRTGFQPQH
>TRBV28|TRBJ2-7|TRBD1
ASSPRGTGEQY
>TRBV4-1|TRBJ2-3|TRBD2
ASSPPTSGITDTQY
>TRBV11-2|TRBJ2-5|TRBD1
ASSEDRGWETQY
>TRBV10-3|TRBJ1-1|-
AISTGNTEAF
>TRBV4-1|TRBJ2-5|TRBD1
ASSPVGGEWETQY
>TRBV10-3|TRBJ2-2|TRBD2
AISVRRFTSGGNTGELF
>TRBV2|TRBJ2-2|TRBD1
ASRQGAGTGELF
>TRBV19|TRBJ2-1|TRBD1
ASTPQGGEQF
>TRBV28|TRBJ1-4|-
ASIMGGPNEKLF
>TRBV25-1|TRBJ1-2|TRBD1
ASRDTTGACMSGYT
>TRBV12-1|TRBJ2-1|-
APRTAYNEQF
>TRBV4-1|TRBJ2-1|TRBD2
ASSPRATSGGRNEQF
>TRBV19|TRBJ2-7|-
ASSIGGNTYEQY
>TRBV7-8|TRBJ1-2|-
ASSPSRVNYGYT